These 6 T cell receptor beta chains originate from one sample sequenced in a study of Ad26.COV2.S vaccination and SARS-CoV-2 variants listed by TCRdb under 2021. The treatment or condition label, as the study defines it: approximately 18 received Ad26.COV2.S at low or high dose, single or two shots; roughly five received placebo; per-sample allocation not given. For vaccine and placebo recipients, repertoires were sequenced using samples collected on day 63 after the first injection. The method behind the library was the immunoSEQ multiplex PCR assay. TCRdb provides this immuneACCESS table in a form limited to in-frame rearrangements. Some clones are lacking; in checked studies, under half of them reflect an unresolved V gene, and why the rest are absent is not known. The table for this sample lists 300,000 to 400,000 clones; roughly 84% of them were counted only once. The leading ten clones occupy around 3.7% of the sample.

Source: peripheral blood, taken in a trial of Ad26.COV2.S vaccine versus placebo. The receptors here all came from a person between 18 and 60 years old who received the Ad26.COV2.S COVID-19 vaccine or a placebo.

The rearrangement uses TRBV2 and TRBJ2-3, with TRBD2 matching 11 bases. The CDR3 extends over 17 amino acids. Germline assignment: CDR1 SNHLY and CDR2 FYNNEI. The V and J ends lost 0 bases and 9 bases, in that order; junction bases with no gene match: 11. The CDR3 loop is CASSEAALAGGRGTQYF. CDR3 sequence (DNA): TGTGCCAGCAGTGAAGCCGCGCTAGCGGGGGGTAGGGGCACGCAGTATTTT.

The gene calls are TRBV11-2 and TRBJ2-1, with 7 bases identical to TRBD2. V was pared by 5 bases and J by 8 bases, with 18 bases of the junction left unmatched. Germline CDR1 reads SGHAT; CDR2 reads FQNNGV. The CDR3 totals 17 residues. CDR3 in amino acids: CASSRLNRDYHGDEQFF. The CDR3 coding sequence is TGTGCCAGCAGCCGCTTAAACCGGGACTACCACGGCGATGAGCAGTTCTTC.

This sequence joins TRBV7-9 and TRBJ2-6; TRBD2 matches 8 bases. This CDR3 is 18 amino acids long. With 5 bases clipped from V and 4 bases from J, the junction kept 13 bases outside the gene matches. The V gene's germline CDR1 is SEHNR and CDR2 FQNEAQ (reference sequence). Here the CDR3 reads CASSQTGTSTPGANVLTF. The CDR3 DNA follows: TGTGCCAGCAGCCAGACCGGGACTAGTACACCCGGGGCCAACGTCCTGACTTTC.

This chain uses TRBV13 with TRBJ2-5; D could derive from TRBD1 or TRBD2 (5 bases each). V was shortened by 3 bases and J by 1 base, with 9 bases between the two germline ends. The CDR3 runs 14 residues. Germline values: CDR1 PRHDT, CDR2 FYEKMQ (reference sequence). CDR3 in amino acids: CASSFFGAQETQYF. The CDR3 DNA sequence: TGTGCCAGCAGCTTTTTCGGGGCCCAAGAGACCCAGTACTTC.

In this sample, this clone turned up many times. The V call is TRBV6-4, the J call TRBJ2-3; 14 nucleotides line up with TRBD2. The germline V gene encodes CDR1 MRHNA and CDR2 SNTAGT. CDR3 length equals 16 residues. V was pared by 0 bases and J by 4 bases, with 0 bases of the junction left unmatched. The CDR3: CASSDSTSGGADTQYF. The CDR3 DNA is TGTGCCAGCAGTGACTCGACTAGCGGGGGGGCAGATACGCAGTATTTT.

V and J are TRBV19 and TRBJ2-1; 8 positions match TRBD1. The CDR3 extends over 13 amino acids. J lost 5 bases, V lost 10 bases, and 7 bases had no gene match. Per the germline V gene, CDR1 is LNHDA and CDR2 is SQIVND (reference sequence). For the CDR3, the DNA is TGTGCCACCCTAAGGACAGGGAACAATGAGCAGTTCTTC. It specifies CATLRTGNNEQFF.